The T cell receptor beta chain described here comes from a study of blood T cell repertoires in COVID-19. Overall study: Samples representing acute and convalescent COVID-19 were sourced from the United States, Italy and Spain. Sources were T cells, B-cell-depleted T cells, or PBMCs; the material itself was cDNA or gDNA.

In the study's own analysis: The assay estimated nucleated cells by amplifying reference gene primers. Assay used: immunoSEQ multiplex PCR; TCRdb lists only in-frame clones, some missing. V and J calls and clone size are as listed in that table; D and trimming were resolved from the DNA. The sample lists fewer than 250,000 clones; 70% to 90% were seen once. The CDR3 has 15 amino acids. After removal of 0 bases from V and 1 base from J, the junction contained 2 bases not matched to a gene. Per the germline V gene, CDR1 is LGHNA and CDR2 is YNFKEQ. The TCR was taken from a man aged 55-75 years with acute or convalescent COVID-19. The material sequenced was peripheral blood. This chain joins TRBV4-2 and TRBJ2-5; 7 positions match TRBD2. The CDR3 loop reads CASSQEGGVQETQYF. CDR3 in DNA: TGTGCCAGCAGCCAAGAGGGGGGGGTCCAAGAGACCCAGTACTTC.